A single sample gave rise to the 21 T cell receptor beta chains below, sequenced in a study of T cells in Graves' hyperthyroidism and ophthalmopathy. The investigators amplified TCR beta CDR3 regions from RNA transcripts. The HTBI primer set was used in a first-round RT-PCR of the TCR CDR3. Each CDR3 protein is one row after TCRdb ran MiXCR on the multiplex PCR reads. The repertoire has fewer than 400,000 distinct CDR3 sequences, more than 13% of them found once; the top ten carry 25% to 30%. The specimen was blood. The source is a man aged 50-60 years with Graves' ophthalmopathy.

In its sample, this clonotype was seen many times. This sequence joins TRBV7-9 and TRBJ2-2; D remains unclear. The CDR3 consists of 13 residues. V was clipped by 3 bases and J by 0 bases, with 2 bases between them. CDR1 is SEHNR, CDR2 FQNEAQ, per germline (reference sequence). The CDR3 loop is CASSFPNTGELFF. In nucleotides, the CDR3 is TGTGCCAGCAGCTTTCCGAACACCGGGGAGCTGTTTTTT.

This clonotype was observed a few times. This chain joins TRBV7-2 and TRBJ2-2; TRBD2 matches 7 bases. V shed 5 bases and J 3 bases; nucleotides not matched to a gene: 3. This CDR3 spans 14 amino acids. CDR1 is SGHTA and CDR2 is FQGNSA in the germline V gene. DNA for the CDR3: TGTGCCAGCAGCCAGGGACTATACACCGGGGAGCTGTTTTTT. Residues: CASSQGLYTGELFF.

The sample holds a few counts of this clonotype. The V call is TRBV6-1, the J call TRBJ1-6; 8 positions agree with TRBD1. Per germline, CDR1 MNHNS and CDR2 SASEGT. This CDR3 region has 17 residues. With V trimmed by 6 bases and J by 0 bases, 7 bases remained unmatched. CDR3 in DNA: TGTGCCAGCAGCAGGACAGGGAGGGTCTCCTATAATTCACCCCTCCACTTT. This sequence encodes CASSRTGRVSYNSPLHF.

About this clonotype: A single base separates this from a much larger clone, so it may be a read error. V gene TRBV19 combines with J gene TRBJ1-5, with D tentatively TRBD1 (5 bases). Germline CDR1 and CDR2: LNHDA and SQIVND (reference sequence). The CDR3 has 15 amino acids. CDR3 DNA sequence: TGTGCCAGTAGTATGGGGACGGCTAGCAATCAGTCCCAGCATTTT. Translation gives CASSMGTASNQSQHF.

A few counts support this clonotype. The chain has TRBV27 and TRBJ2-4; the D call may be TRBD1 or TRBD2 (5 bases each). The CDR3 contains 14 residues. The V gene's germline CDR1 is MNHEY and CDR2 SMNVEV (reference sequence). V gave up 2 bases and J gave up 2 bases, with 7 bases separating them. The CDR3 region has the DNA TGTGCCAGCAGTTTAGGGGGAACCAAAAACATTCAGTACTTC. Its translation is CASSLGGTKNIQYF.

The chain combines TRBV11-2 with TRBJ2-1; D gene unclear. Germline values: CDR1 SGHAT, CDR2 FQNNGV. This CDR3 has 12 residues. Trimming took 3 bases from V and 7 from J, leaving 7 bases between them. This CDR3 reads CASSFIVNEQFF. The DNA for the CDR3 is TGTGCCAGCAGCTTCATAGTGAATGAGCAGTTCTTC.

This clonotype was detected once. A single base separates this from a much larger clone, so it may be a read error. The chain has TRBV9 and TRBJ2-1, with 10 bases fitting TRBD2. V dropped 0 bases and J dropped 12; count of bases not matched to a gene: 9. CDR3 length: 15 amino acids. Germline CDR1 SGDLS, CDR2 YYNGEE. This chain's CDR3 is CASSVGTSGTSGQFF. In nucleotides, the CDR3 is TGTGCCAGCAGCGTAGGAACTAGCGGGACGAGTGGGCAGTTCTTC.

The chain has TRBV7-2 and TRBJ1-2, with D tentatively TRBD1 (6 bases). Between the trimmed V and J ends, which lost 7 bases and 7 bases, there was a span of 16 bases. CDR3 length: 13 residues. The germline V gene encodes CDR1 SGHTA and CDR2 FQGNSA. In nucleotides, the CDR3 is TGTGCCAGCAACGCGGGACAAAGCAGTGGCTACACCTTC. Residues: CASNAGQSSGYTF.

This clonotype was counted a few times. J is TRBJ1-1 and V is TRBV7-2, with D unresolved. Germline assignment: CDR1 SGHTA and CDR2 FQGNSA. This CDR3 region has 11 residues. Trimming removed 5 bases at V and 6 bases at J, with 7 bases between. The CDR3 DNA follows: TGTGCCAGCAGCCCATTTTCTGAAGCTTTCTTT. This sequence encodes CASSPFSEAFF.

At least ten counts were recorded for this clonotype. The CDR3 sequence: CASSQEGPLGGGEQYF. The CDR3 nucleotides read TGTGCCAGCAGCCAAGAGGGACCTCTAGGCGGTGGCGAGCAGTACTTC. J is TRBJ2-7 and V is TRBV4-2; D possibly matches TRBD1 or TRBD2 (5 bases each). The CDR3 is made up of 16 amino acids. Germline V gene sequence: CDR1 LGHNA, CDR2 YNFKEQ. Between the trimmed V and J ends, which lost 0 bases and 6 bases, there was a span of 18 bases.

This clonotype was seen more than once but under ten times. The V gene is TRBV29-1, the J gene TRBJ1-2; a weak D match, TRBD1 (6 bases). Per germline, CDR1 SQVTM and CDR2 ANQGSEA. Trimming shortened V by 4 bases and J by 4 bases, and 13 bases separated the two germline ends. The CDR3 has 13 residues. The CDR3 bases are TGCAGCGTTGCCCTGTCAGGGGCCTATGGCTACACCTTC. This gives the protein CSVALSGAYGYTF.

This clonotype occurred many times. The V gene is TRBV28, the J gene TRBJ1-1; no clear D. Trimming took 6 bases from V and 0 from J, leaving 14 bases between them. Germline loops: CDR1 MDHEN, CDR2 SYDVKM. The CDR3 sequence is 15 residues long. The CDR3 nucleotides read TGTGCCAGCAGGTATGGGAACAGCATGAACACTGAAGCTTTCTTT. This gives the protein CASRYGNSMNTEAFF.

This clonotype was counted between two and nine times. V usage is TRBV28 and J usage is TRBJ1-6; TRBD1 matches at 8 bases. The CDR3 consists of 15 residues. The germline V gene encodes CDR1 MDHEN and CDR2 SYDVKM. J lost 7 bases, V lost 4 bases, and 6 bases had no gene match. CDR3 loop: CASSSPTGVNSPLHF. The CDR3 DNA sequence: TGTGCCAGCAGTTCCCCGACAGGGGTGAATTCACCCCTCCACTTT.

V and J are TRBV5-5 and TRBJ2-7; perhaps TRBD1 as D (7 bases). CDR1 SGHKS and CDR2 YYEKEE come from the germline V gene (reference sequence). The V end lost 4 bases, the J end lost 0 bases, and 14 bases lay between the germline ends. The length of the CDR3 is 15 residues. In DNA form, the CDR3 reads TGTGCCAGCAGCGTAGACAGGGACTTCTCCTACGAGCAGTACTTC. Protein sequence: CASSVDRDFSYEQYF.

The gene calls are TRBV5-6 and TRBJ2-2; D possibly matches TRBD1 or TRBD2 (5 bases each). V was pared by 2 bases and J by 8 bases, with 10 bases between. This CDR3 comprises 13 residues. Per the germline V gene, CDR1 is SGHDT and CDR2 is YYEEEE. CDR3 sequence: CASSFGGPGELFF. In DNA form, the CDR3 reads TGTGCCAGCAGCTTTGGGGGACCTGGGGAGCTGTTTTTT.

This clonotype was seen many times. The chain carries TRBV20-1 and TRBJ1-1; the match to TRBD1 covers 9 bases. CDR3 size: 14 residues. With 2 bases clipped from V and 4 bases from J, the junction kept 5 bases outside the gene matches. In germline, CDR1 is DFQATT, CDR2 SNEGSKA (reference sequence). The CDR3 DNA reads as TGCAGTGCTAGACCGACAGGGGGAATCACTGAAGCTTTCTTT. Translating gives CSARPTGGITEAFF.

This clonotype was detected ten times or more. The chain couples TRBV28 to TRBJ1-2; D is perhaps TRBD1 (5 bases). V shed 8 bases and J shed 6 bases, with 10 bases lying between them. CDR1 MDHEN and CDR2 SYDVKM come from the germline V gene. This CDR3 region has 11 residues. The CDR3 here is CASEGNDGYTF. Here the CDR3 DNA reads TGTGCCAGCGAGGGGAATGATGGCTACACCTTC.

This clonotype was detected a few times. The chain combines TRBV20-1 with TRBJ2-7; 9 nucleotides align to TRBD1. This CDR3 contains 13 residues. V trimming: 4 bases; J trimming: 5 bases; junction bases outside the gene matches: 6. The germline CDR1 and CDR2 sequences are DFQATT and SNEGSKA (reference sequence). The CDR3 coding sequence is TGCAGTGCTAAGACAGGGGGATGGGACGAGCAGTACTTC. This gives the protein CSAKTGGWDEQYF.

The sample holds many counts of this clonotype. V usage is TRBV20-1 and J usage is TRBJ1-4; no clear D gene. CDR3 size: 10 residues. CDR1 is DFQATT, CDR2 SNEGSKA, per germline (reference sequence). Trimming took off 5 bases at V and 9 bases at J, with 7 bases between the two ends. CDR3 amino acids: CSAGVKKLFF. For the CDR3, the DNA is TGCAGTGCTGGAGTGAAAAAACTGTTTTTT.

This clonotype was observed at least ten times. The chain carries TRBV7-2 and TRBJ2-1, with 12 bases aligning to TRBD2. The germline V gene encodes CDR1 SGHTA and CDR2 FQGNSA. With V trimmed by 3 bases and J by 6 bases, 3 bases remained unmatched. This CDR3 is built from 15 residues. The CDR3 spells CASSFQLAGGNEQFF. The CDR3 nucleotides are TGTGCCAGCAGCTTTCAACTAGCGGGAGGCAATGAGCAGTTCTTC.

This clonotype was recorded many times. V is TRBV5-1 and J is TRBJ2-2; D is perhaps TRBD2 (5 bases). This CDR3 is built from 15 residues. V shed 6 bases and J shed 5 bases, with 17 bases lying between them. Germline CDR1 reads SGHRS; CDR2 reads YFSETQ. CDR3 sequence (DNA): TGCGCCAGCATAGAGGGAGCGACCTTGACCGGGGAGCTGTTTTTT. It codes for CASIEGATLTGELFF. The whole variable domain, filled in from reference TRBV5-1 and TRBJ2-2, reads KAGVTQTPRYLIKTRGQQVTLSCSPISGHRSVSWYQQTPGQGLQFLFEYFSETQRNKGNFPGRFSGRQFSNSRSEMNVSTLELGDSALYLCASIEGATLTGELFFGEGSRLTVL.